Listed below are T cell receptor beta chains from one sample, sequenced in a study of cytomegalovirus exposure and HLA in healthy donors. The table came from immunoSEQ multiplex PCR; TCRdb's copy has only in-frame clones and leaves some out. Here the sample spans more than 110,000 clones, around 73% being singletons. The sequenced sample consisted of PBMCs. The origin of the receptors is a woman aged 40 to 50 in good health and CMV-seronegative. CDR3s include the opening cysteine and the closing phenylalanine or tryptophan. D genes are given only for firm matches.

v_gene: TRBV7-9
d_gene: TRBD2
j_gene: TRBJ2-3
CDR3aa: CASSLSRLATDTQYF

v_gene: TRBV2
d_gene: .
j_gene: TRBJ2-5
CDR3aa: CASRSDQETQYF

v_gene: TRBV7-6
d_gene: .
j_gene: TRBJ1-1
CDR3aa: CASSLNTNTEAFF

v_gene: TRBV29-1
d_gene: .
j_gene: TRBJ1-1
CDR3aa: CSVAQSGGMNTEAFF

v_gene: TRBV6-4
d_gene: .
j_gene: TRBJ1-1
CDR3aa: CASRADTYTEAFF

v_gene: TRBV5-8
d_gene: .
j_gene: TRBJ1-3
CDR3aa: CASSLNFNSGNTIYF

v_gene: TRBV7-9
d_gene: .
j_gene: TRBJ2-1
CDR3aa: CASSPLRGLSYNEQFF

v_gene: TRBV2
d_gene: .
j_gene: TRBJ1-1
CDR3aa: CASRPAPGTEAFF

v_gene: TRBV5-4
d_gene: TRBD2
j_gene: TRBJ2-3
CDR3aa: CASSSKVAGEGDTQYF

v_gene: TRBV5-6
d_gene: TRBD2
j_gene: TRBJ2-3
CDR3aa: CASSLGLAGAYTDTQYF

v_gene: TRBV19
d_gene: TRBD1
j_gene: TRBJ1-1
CDR3aa: CASRITGGGTEAFF

v_gene: TRBV11-2
d_gene: TRBD2
j_gene: TRBJ2-3
CDR3aa: CASSAQTSGETDTQYF

v_gene: TRBV25-1
d_gene: .
j_gene: TRBJ1-6
CDR3aa: CASSEVPRNSPLHF

v_gene: TRBV7-8
d_gene: TRBD1
j_gene: TRBJ1-2
CDR3aa: CASSLAGQHGYTF

v_gene: TRBV15
d_gene: .
j_gene: TRBJ1-1
CDR3aa: CATSRDAGGNTEAFF

v_gene: TRBV15
d_gene: TRBD2
j_gene: TRBJ2-3
CDR3aa: CATSRTWGGDYPDTQYF

v_gene: TRBV18
d_gene: .
j_gene: TRBJ1-1
CDR3aa: CASSPQLNTEAFF

v_gene: TRBV7-8
d_gene: .
j_gene: TRBJ1-2
CDR3aa: CASSKTVNYGYTF

v_gene: TRBV5-4
d_gene: TRBD2
j_gene: TRBJ2-5
CDR3aa: CASSPEGRGQETQYF

v_gene: TRBV19
d_gene: .
j_gene: TRBJ1-2
CDR3aa: CASSIDYRNRFYGYTF

v_gene: TRBV5-4
d_gene: TRBD1
j_gene: TRBJ1-1
CDR3aa: CASQTGRSTEAFF

v_gene: TRBV4-1
d_gene: TRBD1
j_gene: TRBJ1-2
CDR3aa: CASSPQKDRLYGYTF

v_gene: TRBV5-1
d_gene: .
j_gene: TRBJ2-3
CDR3aa: CASSPGAVSTDTQYF